These T cell receptor beta chains were read from a single sample in a study of spatial heterogeneity in lung cancer. Using its own MiXCR run on the 5' RACE reads, TCRdb lists one record per CDR3 protein. The sample lists under 15,000 distinct CDR3 sequences, 11% to 15% seen once, with under 45% in the top ten. This specimen consisted of PBMCs, obtained at surgery. These TCRs come from a male donor with early-stage non-small cell lung cancer. CDR3s include the opening cysteine and the closing phenylalanine or tryptophan. D genes are given only for firm matches. Size is omitted from some rows. Given values are once, few, many or a class for expanded clones.

V gene	clone size	J gene	D gene	CDR3 DNA	CDR3 protein
TRBV6-5	.	TRBJ1-3	.	TGTGCCAGCAGCCGACTTAACAGGGCAGACACCATATATTTT	CASSRLNRADTIYF
TRBV6-6	.	TRBJ2-7	.	TGTGCCAGCAGTTCCCGGGACCCTCCCACCTACGAGCAGTACTTC	CASSSRDPPTYEQYF
TRBV27	.	TRBJ1-5	.	TGTGCCAGCAGTACGGACAGAAATCAGCCCCAGCATTTT	CASSTDRNQPQHF
TRBV20-1	.	TRBJ2-7	.	TGCAGTGCTCAATCCGAGGGACCCGAGCAGTACTTC	CSAQSEGPEQYF
TRBV27	.	TRBJ1-1	.	TGTGCCAGCAGTTTATCGTGGGGGATGAACACTGAAGCTTTCTTT	CASSLSWGMNTEAFF
TRBV12-3/TRBV12-4	many	TRBJ2-3	.	TGTGCCAGCAGCAACACAGATACGCAGTATTTT	CASSNTDTQYF
TRBV6-5	few	TRBJ1-1	TRBD1	TGTGCCAGCAGAATCGACAGGGACACTGAAGCTTTCTTT	CASRIDRDTEAFF
TRBV18	few	TRBJ2-1	.	TGTGCCAGCTCACCCGGCCCGGTTATATTCTTC	CASSPGPVIFF
TRBV30	many	TRBJ1-1	TRBD1	TGTGCCTGGGCCTCAGGGGGCGCCGGCACTGAAGCTTTCTTT	CAWASGGAGTEAFF
TRBV7-8	few	TRBJ2-7	TRBD1	TGTGCCAGCAGCTTAGAACGGACAGGGGGCCCCTACGAGCAGTACTTC	CASSLERTGGPYEQYF
TRBV11-2	.	TRBJ2-1	TRBD1	TGTGCCAGCAGCCGGGGACAGGGGGCAAGGTACAATGAGCAGTTCTTC	CASSRGQGARYNEQFF
TRBV5-6	.	TRBJ2-3	TRBD2	TGTGCCAGCAGGGGGACTAAGCGGGGGCCTAGCACAGATACGCAGTATTTT	CASRGTKRGPSTDTQYF
TRBV9	.	TRBJ2-3	TRBD1	TGTGCCAGCAGCGTAGCGGGGACAGGGTCAGATACGCAGTATTTT	CASSVAGTGSDTQYF
TRBV4-1	medium-sized	TRBJ2-3	TRBD1	TGCGCCAGCAGCCCGGGACAGGGTGAGGGATATACGCAGTATTTT	CASSPGQGEGYTQYF
TRBV20-1	many	TRBJ1-6	.	TGCAGTGCTAGAGTAGGGGGGACCGGTAATCCCCTCCACTTT	CSARVGGTGNPLHF
TRBV4-2	few	TRBJ2-3	TRBD1	TGTGCCAGCAGCCGTCGAGGGGGCGAAGAGGCAGATACGCAGTATTTT	CASSRRGGEEADTQYF
TRBV20-1	few	TRBJ2-5	TRBD2	TGCAGTGCTAGCGGACTAGCGAAAGAGACCCAGTACTTC	CSASGLAKETQYF
TRBV27	.	TRBJ2-7	.	TGTGCCGCCCGAGGGGCAGGCTACGAGCAGTACTTC	CAARGAGYEQYF
TRBV10-3	few	TRBJ1-5	TRBD1	TGTGCCATCGGGACAGATAGTAATCAGCCCCAGCATTTT	CAIGTDSNQPQHF
TRBV3-1	few	TRBJ2-7	.	TGTGCCAGCAGCCAAGATGTCGCGAGCTCCTACGAGCAGTACTTC	CASSQDVASSYEQYF
TRBV4-2	.	TRBJ2-3	.	TGTGCCAGCAGCCAAGGGGGTTCGTGGCAGCCCCAGTATTTT	CASSQGGSWQPQYF
TRBV11-2	few	TRBJ2-5	TRBD2	TGTGCCAGCAGCCCCAGGACTAGCGATGGCCAAGAGACCCAGTACTTC	CASSPRTSDGQETQYF
TRBV5-4	.	TRBJ2-1	TRBD2	TGTGCCAGCTCAATGGCGGGGGGGCCGGATGAGCAGTTCTTC	CASSMAGGPDEQFF
TRBV20-1	once	TRBJ2-5	TRBD1	TGCAGTGCTAGAGGGGACAGGGCGCTAATAGAGACCCAGTACTTC	CSARGDRALIETQYF
TRBV20-1	.	TRBJ1-1	.	TGCAGTGTGGGGGTAGACACTGAAGCTTTCTTT	CSVGVDTEAFF
TRBV6-2/TRBV6-3	many	TRBJ2-7	.	TGTGCCAGCAGCTCTACCTACGAGCAGTACTTC	CASSSTYEQYF
TRBV5-5	.	TRBJ1-4	TRBD1	TGTGCCAGCAGCTACCGACAGGGTGCAACTAATGAAAAACTGTTTTTT	CASSYRQGATNEKLFF
TRBV7-6	few	TRBJ1-1	.	TGTGCCAGCAGCTTAATTAGAGATATGGAAGCTTTCTTT	CASSLIRDMEAFF
TRBV18	.	TRBJ1-1	.	TGTGCCAGCTCACCAGCGACAGTGAACACTGAAGCTTTCTTT	CASSPATVNTEAFF
TRBV28	.	TRBJ2-5	.	TGTGCCAGCAGGGGTCTCGCAGCCCAAGAGACCCTGTACTTC	CASRGLAAQETLYF
TRBV5-5	.	TRBJ1-5	.	TGTGCCAGCAGCTTGGAGAGGGTGGTCCAGCCCCAGCATTTT	CASSLERVVQPQHF
TRBV5-1	.	TRBJ2-7	.	TGCGCCAGCAGCTTGAACGGGGGTACCTACGAGCAGTACTTC	CASSLNGGTYEQYF
TRBV10-3	large	TRBJ2-7	.	TGTGCCATCAGTGAGTCGGGACATTTCTACGAGCAGTACTTC	CAISESGHFYEQYF
TRBV7-7	many	TRBJ2-2	.	TGTGCTAGCAGCTTCGAAGGGAACACCGGGGAGCTGTTTTTT	CASSFEGNTGELFF
TRBV7-8	.	TRBJ1-5	.	TGTGCCAGCGCAGTGATGGGGGGAAACAGCAATCAGCCCCAGCATTTT	CASAVMGGNSNQPQHF
TRBV7-9	few	TRBJ1-1	TRBD1	TGTGCCAGCAGCGGGACAGGATCCGTTCTCTGGGACACTGAAGCTTTCTTT	CASSGTGSVLWDTEAFF
TRBV9	few	TRBJ2-3	.	TGTGCCAGCAGCGTAGGTGCGGGGAGCACAGATACGCAGTATTTT	CASSVGAGSTDTQYF
TRBV5-1	few	TRBJ2-7	.	TGCGCCAGCAGCTTCCCGGATTCCTACGAGCAGTACTTC	CASSFPDSYEQYF
TRBV4-2	few	TRBJ2-3	.	TGTGCCAGCAGCCAAGAAAATTGGCGCACAGATACGCAGTATTTT	CASSQENWRTDTQYF
TRBV20-1	.	TRBJ1-3	TRBD1	TGCAGTGCTACGACAGGGAGTGGAAACACCATATATTTT	CSATTGSGNTIYF
TRBV28	few	TRBJ2-3	TRBD2	TGTGCCAGCGCCCCTCGGCTAGCGGGCACAGATACGCAGTATTTT	CASAPRLAGTDTQYF
TRBV4-3	.	TRBJ2-5	TRBD2	TGCGCCAGCAGCAACCACCTAGCGGGGGATGGAAAGACCCAGTACTTC	CASSNHLAGDGKTQYF
TRBV19	.	TRBJ1-5	TRBD1	TGTGCCAGTAGTATAGATGGGACAGGTAGCAATCAGCCCCAGCATTTT	CASSIDGTGSNQPQHF
TRBV28	many	TRBJ2-7	.	TGTGCCAGCAGTTCCGTGGCGGGGTGGAACTACGAGCAGTACTTC	CASSSVAGWNYEQYF
TRBV20-1	.	TRBJ1-1	.	TGCAGTGCTAGGGAAGACAGTGAAGCTTTCTTT	CSAREDSEAFF
TRBV7-8	.	TRBJ1-4	.	TGTGCCAGCAGAGATCGGTCGGGAAAACTGTTTTTT	CASRDRSGKLFF
TRBV9	few	TRBJ1-3	.	TGTGCCAGCAGCTCCTCAAGTCCCGGAAACACCATATATTTT	CASSSSSPGNTIYF
TRBV11-2	.	TRBJ2-1	TRBD1	TGTGCCAGCAGCTTATGGGACAGGGATCCTTCAGGCTCCTACAATGAGCAGTTCTTC	CASSLWDRDPSGSYNEQFF
TRBV7-9	many	TRBJ2-7	.	TGTGCCAGCAGCTTACGCGACAGCACCTACGAGCAGTACTTC	CASSLRDSTYEQYF